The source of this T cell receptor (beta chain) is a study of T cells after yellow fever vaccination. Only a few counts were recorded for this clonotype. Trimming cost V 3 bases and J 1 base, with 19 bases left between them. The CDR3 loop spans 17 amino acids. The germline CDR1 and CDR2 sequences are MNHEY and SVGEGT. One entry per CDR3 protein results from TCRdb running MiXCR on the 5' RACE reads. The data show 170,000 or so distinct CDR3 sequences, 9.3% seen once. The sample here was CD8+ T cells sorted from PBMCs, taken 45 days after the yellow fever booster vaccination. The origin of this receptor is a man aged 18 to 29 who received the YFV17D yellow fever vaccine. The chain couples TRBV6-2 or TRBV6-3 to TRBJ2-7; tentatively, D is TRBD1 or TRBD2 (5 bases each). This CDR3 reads CASSYLTGTQESYEQYF. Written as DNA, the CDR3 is TGTGCCAGCAGTTATCTTACCGGGACCCAAGAATCCTACGAGCAGTACTTC.